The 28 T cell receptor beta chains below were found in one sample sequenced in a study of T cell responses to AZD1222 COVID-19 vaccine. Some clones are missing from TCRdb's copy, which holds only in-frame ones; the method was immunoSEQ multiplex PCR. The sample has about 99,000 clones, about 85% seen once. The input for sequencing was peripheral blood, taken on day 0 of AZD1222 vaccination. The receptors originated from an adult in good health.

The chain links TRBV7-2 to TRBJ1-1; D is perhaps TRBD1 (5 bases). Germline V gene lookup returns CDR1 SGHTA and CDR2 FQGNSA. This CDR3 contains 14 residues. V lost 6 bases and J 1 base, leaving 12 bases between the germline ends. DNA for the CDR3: TGTGCCAGCAGTGAGGGGAGAGGGAACACTGAAGCTTTCTTT. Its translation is CASSEGRGNTEAFF.

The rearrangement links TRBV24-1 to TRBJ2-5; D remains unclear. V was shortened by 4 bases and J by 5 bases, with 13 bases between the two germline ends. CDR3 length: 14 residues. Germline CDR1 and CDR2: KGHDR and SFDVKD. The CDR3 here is CATSDPGFGETQYF. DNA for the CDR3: TGTGCCACCAGTGACCCAGGATTCGGGGAGACCCAGTACTTC.

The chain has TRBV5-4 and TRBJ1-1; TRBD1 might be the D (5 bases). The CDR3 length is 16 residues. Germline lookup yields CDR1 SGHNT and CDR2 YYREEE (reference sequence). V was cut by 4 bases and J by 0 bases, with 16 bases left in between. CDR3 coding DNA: TGTGCCAGCAGCGTTCAGGCTGGGGGGATGAACACTGAAGCTTTCTTT. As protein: CASSVQAGGMNTEAFF.

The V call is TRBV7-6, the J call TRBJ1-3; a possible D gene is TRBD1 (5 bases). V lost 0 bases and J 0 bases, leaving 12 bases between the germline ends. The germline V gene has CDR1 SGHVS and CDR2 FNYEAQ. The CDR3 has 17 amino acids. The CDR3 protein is CASSLAVAGLSGNTIYF. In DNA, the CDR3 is TGTGCCAGCAGCTTAGCGGTTGCGGGACTCTCTGGAAACACCATATATTTT.

The CDR3 nucleotides are TGTGCCAGTAGTATAGACTACGGGACCGCCGCAGCGGATTCACCCCTCCACTTT. As protein: CASSIDYGTAAADSPLHF. This chain connects TRBV19 to TRBJ1-6; TRBD1 is a possible D gene (5 bases). V was pared by 0 bases and J by 8 bases, with 20 bases between. The germline V gene has CDR1 LNHDA and CDR2 SQIVND (reference sequence). The CDR3 is 18 amino acids. Using reference TRBV19 and TRBJ1-6 for the parts outside the CDR3, the full variable domain is DGGITQSPKYLFRKEGQNVTLSCEQNLNHDAMYWYRQDPGQGLRLIYYSQIVNDFQKGDIAEGYSVSREKKESFPLTVTSAQKNPTAFYLCASSIDYGTAAADSPLHFGNGTRLTVT.

The CDR3 bases are TGTGCCAGCAGCCATGGGGAGGGCCTAGAGCAGTTCTTC. Residues: CASSHGEGLEQFF. The chain couples TRBV11-3 to TRBJ2-1, with TRBD2 matching 7 bases. Germline V gives CDR1 SGHNT, CDR2 YENEEA. Unmatched junction bases numbered 8, after V lost 5 bases and J lost 10 bases. This CDR3 region has 13 residues. The whole variable domain, filled in from reference TRBV11-3 and TRBJ2-1, reads EAGVVQSPRYKIIEKKQPVAFWCNPISGHNTLYWYLQNLGQGPELLIRYENEEAVDDSQLPKDRFSAERLKGVDSTLKIQPAELGDSAVYLCASSHGEGLEQFFGPGTRLTVL.

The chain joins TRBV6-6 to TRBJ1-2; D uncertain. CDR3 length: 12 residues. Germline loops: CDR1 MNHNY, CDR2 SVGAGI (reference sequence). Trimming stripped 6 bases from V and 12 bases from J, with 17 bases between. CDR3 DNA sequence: TGTGCCAGCAGCGGTGACGGCCAGAGAAACACCTTC. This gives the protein CASSGDGQRNTF.

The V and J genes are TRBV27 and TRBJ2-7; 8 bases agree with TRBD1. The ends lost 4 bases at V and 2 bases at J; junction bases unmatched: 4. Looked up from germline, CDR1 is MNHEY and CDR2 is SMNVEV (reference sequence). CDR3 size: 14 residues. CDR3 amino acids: CASSSRTGPYEQYF. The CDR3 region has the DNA TGTGCCAGCAGTTCCCGGACAGGGCCCTACGAGCAGTACTTC.

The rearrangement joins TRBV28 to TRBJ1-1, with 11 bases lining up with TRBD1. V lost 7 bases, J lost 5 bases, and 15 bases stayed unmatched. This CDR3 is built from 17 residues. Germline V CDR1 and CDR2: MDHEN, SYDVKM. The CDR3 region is CASTQFPGQGARTEAFF. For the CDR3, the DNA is TGTGCCAGCACTCAATTCCCCGGACAGGGGGCAAGGACTGAAGCTTTCTTT.

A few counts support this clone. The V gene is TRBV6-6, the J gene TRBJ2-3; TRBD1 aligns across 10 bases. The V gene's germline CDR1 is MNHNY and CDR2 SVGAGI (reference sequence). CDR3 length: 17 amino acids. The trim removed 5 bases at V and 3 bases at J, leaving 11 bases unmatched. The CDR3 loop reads CASSLTGPGQGTDTQYF. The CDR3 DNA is TGTGCCAGCAGTCTTACAGGACCGGGACAGGGGACAGATACGCAGTATTTT.

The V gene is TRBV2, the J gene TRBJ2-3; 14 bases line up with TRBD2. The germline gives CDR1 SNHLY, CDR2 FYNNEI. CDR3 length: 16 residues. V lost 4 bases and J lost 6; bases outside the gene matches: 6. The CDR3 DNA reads TGTGCCAGCAGTGGGAGACTAGCGGGGGGGAGGGATACGCAGTATTTT. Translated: CASSGRLAGGRDTQYF.

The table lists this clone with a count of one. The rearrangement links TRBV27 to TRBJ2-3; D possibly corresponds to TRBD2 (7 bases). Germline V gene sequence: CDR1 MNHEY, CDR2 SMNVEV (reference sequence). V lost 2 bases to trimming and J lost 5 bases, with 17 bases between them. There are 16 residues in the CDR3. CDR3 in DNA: TGTGCCAGCAGTTTACGCCCTGGGGGGGCTGGAGATACGCAGTATTTT. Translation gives CASSLRPGGAGDTQYF.

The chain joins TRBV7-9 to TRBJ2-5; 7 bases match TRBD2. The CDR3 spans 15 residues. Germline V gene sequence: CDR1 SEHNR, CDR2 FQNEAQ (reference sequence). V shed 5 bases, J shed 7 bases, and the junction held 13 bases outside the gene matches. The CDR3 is CASSHFGAGISTQYF. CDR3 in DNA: TGTGCCAGCAGCCACTTTGGAGCGGGAATATCGACCCAGTACTTC.

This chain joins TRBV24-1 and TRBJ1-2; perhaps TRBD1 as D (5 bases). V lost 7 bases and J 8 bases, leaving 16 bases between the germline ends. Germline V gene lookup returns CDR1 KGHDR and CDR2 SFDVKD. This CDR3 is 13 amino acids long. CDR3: CATSPVGGNGYTF. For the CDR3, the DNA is TGTGCCACCAGCCCGGTTGGGGGGAACGGCTACACCTTC.

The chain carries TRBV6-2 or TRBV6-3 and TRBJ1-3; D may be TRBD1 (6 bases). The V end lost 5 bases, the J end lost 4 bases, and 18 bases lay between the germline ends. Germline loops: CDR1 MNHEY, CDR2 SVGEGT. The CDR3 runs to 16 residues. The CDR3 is CASSLTHRAGGNTIYF. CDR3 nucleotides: TGTGCCAGCAGTCTCACTCACAGGGCCGGCGGAAACACCATATATTTT.

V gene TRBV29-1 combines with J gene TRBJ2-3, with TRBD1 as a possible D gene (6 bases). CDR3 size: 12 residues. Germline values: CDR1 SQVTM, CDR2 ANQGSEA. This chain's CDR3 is CAGALSADTQYF. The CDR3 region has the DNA TGCGCAGGGGCATTAAGTGCAGATACGCAGTATTTT.

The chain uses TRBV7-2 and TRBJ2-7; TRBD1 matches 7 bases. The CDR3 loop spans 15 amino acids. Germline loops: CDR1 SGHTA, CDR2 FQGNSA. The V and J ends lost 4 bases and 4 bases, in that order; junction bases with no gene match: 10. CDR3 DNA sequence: TGTGCCAGCAGCTGGGACCGAGACAGGGTTTACGAGCAGTACTTC. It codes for CASSWDRDRVYEQYF. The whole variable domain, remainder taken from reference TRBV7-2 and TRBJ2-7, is GAGVSQSPSNKVTEKGKDVELRCDPISGHTALYWYRQSLGQGLEFLIYFQGNSAPDKSGLPSDRFSAERTGGSVSTLTIQRTQQEDSAVYLCASSWDRDRVYEQYFGPGTRLTVT.

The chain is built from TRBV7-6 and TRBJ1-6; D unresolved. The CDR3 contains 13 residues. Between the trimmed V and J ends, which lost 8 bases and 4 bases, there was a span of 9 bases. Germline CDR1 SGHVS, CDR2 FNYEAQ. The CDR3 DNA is TGTGCCAGCGGAATGGAGTATAATTCACCCCTCCACTTT. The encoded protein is CASGMEYNSPLHF. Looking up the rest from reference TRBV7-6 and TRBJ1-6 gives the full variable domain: GAGVSQSPRYKVTKRGQDVALRCDPISGHVSLYWYRQALGQGPEFLTYFNYEAQQDKSGLPNDRFSAERPEGSISTLTIQRTEQRDSAMYRCASGMEYNSPLHFGNGTRLTVT.

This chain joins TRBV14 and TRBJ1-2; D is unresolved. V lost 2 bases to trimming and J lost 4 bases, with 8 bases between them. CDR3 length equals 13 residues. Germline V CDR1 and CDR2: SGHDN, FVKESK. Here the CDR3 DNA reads TGTGCCAGCAGCCAAAATGAGGCCTATGGCTACACCTTC. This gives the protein CASSQNEAYGYTF.

CDR3 protein: CASSAREGTIAGNTIYF. In nucleotides, the CDR3 is TGTGCCAGCAGCGCGAGGGAGGGGACTATAGCTGGAAACACCATATATTTT. This rearrangement joins TRBV7-2 to TRBJ1-3, with a possible D match to TRBD1 (5 bases). This CDR3 has 17 amino acids. Trimming took 5 bases from V and 2 from J, leaving 19 bases between them. Looked up from germline, CDR1 is SGHTA and CDR2 is FQGNSA.

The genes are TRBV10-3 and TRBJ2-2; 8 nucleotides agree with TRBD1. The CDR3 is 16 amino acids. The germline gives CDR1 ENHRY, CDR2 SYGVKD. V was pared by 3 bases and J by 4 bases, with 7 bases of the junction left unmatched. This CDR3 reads CAISDQTGAVTGELFF. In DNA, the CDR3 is TGTGCCATCAGTGATCAGACAGGGGCGGTCACCGGGGAGCTGTTTTTT.

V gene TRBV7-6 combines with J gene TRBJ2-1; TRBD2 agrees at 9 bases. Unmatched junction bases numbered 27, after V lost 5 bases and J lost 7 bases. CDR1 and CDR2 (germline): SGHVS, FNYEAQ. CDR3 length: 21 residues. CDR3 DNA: TGTGCCAGCAGCACGCCGGGACTCCAGATAGCGGGAGAGGAGGAATGGAATGAGCAGTTCTTC. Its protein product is CASSTPGLQIAGEEEWNEQFF.

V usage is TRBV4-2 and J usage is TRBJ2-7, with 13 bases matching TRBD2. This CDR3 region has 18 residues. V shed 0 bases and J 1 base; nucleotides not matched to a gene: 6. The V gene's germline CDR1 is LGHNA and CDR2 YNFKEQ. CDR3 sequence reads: CASSQEGLAGLESYEQYF. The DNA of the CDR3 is TGTGCCAGCAGCCAAGAGGGACTAGCGGGGCTGGAGTCCTACGAGCAGTACTTC.

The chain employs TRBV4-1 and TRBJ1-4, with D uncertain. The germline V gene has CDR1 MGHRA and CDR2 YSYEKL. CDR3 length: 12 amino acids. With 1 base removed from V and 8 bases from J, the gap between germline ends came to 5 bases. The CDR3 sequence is CASSQVYEKLFF. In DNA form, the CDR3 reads TGCGCCAGCAGCCAAGTTTACGAAAAACTGTTTTTT.

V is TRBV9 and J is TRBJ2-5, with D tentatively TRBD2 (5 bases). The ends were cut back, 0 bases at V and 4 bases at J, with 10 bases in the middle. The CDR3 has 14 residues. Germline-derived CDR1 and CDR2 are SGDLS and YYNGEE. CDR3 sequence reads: CASSVGGVAETQYF. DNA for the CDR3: TGTGCCAGCAGCGTAGGGGGAGTGGCAGAGACCCAGTACTTC.

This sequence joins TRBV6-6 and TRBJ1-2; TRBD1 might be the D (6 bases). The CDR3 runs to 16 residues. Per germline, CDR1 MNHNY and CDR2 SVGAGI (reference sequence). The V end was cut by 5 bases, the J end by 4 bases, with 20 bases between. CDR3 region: CASSRNSGENSYGYTF. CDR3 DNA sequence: TGTGCCAGCAGTCGAAACTCAGGGGAGAATAGCTATGGCTACACCTTC.

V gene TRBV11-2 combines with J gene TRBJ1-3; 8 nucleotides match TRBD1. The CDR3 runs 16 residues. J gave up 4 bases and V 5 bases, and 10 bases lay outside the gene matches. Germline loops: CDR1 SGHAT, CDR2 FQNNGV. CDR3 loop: CASSVTTGASGNTIYF. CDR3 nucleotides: TGTGCCAGCAGCGTAACGACAGGGGCGTCAGGAAACACCATATATTTT.

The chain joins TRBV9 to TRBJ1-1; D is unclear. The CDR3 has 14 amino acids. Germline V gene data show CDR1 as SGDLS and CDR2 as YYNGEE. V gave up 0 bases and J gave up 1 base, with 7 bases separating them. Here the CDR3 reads CASSVAPGNTEAFF. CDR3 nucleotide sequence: TGTGCCAGCAGCGTAGCGCCGGGGAACACTGAAGCTTTCTTT.